This TCR beta chain was identified in a study of siplizumab effects on memory and regulatory T cells. Clones were read by immunoSEQ multiplex PCR, and TCRdb kept only the in-frame ones, dropping some. The top ten hold 0.75% of the sample, which has over 100,000 clones, just over 90% seen once. From germline, CDR1 is MDHEN and CDR2 SYDVKM. The CDR3 has 11 residues. Study-wide points: Siplizumab significantly decreased alloreactive sequences from unstimulated CD4+ memory cells. Suppressive activity of Tregs proliferating in siplizumab cultures remained unconfirmed. A minor fraction of alloreactive clones, and no more, mapped to unstimulated subsets.

About this clone itself: Its cognate antigen is unknown. A read error may account for a junction end that differs from germline.

Sequencing was done on a sample of Tregs sorted from blood. The chain has TRBV28 and TRBJ2-7, with D possibly TRBD2 on 5 matching bases. The sequence derives from a human donor in good health. DNA of the CDR3: TGCGCCAGCAGTTTGAGGGAGACGACCTACTTC. Protein sequence: CASSLRETTYF.